This T cell receptor (beta chain) was obtained from a study of blood T cell repertoires in COVID-19. About the research overall: COVID-19 samples, acute and convalescent, were from the United States, Italy and Spain.

This CDR3 is built from 14 residues. The germline CDR1 and CDR2 sequences are SNHLY and FYNNEI. V was clipped by 2 bases and J by 4 bases, with 9 bases between them. TCRdb's copy holds only in-frame clones and misses some; the assay was immunoSEQ multiplex PCR. The table records about 110,000 clones, about four fifths of them present only once. Source material: peripheral blood. This chain joins TRBV2 and TRBJ1-5; D gene uncertain. The sequence came from a woman in her seventies with acute or convalescent COVID-19. This CDR3 is CASSERRANQPQHF. CDR3 nucleotides: TGTGCCAGCAGTGAAAGGAGGGCGAATCAGCCCCAGCATTTT.